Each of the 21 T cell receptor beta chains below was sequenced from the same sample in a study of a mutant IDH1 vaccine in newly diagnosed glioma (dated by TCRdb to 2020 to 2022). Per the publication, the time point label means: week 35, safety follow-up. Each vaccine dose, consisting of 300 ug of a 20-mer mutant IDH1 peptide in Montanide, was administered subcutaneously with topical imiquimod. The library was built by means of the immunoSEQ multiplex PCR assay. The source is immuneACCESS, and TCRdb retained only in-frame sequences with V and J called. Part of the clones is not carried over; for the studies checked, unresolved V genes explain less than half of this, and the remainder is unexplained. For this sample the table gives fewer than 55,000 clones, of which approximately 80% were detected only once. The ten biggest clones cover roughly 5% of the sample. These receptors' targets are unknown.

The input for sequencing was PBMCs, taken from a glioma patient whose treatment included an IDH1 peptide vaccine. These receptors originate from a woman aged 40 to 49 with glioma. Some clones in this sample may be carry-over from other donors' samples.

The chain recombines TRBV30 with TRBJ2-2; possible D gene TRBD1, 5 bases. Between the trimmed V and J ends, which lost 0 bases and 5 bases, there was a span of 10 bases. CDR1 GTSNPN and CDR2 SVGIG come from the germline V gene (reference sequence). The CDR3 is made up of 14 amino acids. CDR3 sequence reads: CAWSVGVRTGELFF. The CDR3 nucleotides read TGTGCCTGGAGTGTAGGGGTGAGGACCGGGGAGCTGTTTTTT.

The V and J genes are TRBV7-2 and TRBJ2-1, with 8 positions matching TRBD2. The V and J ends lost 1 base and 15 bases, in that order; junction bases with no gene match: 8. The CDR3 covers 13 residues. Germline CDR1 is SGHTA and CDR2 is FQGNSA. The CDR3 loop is CASSLESRSGGFF. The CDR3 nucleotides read TGTGCCAGCAGCTTAGAGAGTCGGAGCGGGGGGTTCTTC.

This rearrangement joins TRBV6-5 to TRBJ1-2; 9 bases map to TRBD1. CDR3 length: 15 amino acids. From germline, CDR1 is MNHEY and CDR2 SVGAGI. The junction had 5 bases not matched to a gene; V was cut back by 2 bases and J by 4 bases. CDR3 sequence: CASSYRDREGYGYTF. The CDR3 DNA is TGTGCCAGCAGTTACCGGGACAGGGAAGGCTATGGCTACACCTTC.

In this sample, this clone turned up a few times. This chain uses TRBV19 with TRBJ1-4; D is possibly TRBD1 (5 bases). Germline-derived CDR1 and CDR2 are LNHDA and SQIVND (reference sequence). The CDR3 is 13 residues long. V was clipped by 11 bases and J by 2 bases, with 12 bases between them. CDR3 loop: CASEEGTNEKLFF. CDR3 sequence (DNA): TGTGCCTCAGAGGAGGGGACTAATGAAAAACTGTTTTTT.

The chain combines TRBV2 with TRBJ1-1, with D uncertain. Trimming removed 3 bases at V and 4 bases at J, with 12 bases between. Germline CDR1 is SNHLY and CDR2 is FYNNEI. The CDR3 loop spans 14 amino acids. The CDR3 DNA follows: TGTGCCAGCAGTGACATCCCGGACGGCACTGAAGCTTTCTTT. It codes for CASSDIPDGTEAFF.

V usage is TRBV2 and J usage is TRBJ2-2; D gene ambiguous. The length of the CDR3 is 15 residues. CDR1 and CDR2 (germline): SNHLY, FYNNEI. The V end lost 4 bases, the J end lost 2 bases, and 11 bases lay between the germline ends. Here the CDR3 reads CASSAPSHNTGELFF. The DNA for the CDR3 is TGTGCCAGCAGTGCACCCAGTCATAACACCGGGGAGCTGTTTTTT.

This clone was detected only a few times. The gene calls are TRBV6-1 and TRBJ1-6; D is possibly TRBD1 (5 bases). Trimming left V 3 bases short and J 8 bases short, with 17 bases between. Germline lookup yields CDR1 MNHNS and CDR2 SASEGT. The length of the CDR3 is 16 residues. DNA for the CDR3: TGTGCCAGCAGTGATAGCCTCTACCGGGACGATTCACCCCTCCACTTT. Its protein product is CASSDSLYRDDSPLHF.

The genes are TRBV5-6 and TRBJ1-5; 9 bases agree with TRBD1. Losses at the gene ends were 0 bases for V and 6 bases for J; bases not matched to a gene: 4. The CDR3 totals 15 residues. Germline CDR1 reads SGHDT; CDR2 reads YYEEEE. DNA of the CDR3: TGTGCCAGCAGCTTGGACAGGGGGCAGGGTCAGCCCCAGCATTTT. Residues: CASSLDRGQGQPQHF.

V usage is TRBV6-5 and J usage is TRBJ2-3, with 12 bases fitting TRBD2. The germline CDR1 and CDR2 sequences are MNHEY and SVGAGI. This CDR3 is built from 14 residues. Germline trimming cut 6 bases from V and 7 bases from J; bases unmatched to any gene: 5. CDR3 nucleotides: TGTGCCAGCAGAAGGACTAGCGGGGTCTATACGCAGTATTTT. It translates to CASRRTSGVYTQYF.

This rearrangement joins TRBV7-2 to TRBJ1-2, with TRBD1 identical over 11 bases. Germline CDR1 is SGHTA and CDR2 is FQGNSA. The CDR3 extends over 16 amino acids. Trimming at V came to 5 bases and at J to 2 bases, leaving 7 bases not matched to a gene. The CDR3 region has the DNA TGTGCCAGCAGCGGGACAGGGGGAAGGAGCAACTATGGCTACACCTTC. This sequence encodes CASSGTGGRSNYGYTF.

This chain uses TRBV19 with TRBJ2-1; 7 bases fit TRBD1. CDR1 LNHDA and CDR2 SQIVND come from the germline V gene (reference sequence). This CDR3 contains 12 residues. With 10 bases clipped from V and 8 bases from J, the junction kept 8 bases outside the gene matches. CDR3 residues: CATRTGLDEQFF. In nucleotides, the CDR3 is TGTGCCACTAGGACAGGTCTTGATGAGCAGTTCTTC. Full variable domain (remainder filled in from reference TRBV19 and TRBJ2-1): DGGITQSPKYLFRKEGQNVTLSCEQNLNHDAMYWYRQDPGQGLRLIYYSQIVNDFQKGDIAEGYSVSREKKESFPLTVTSAQKNPTAFYLCATRTGLDEQFFGPGTRLTVL.

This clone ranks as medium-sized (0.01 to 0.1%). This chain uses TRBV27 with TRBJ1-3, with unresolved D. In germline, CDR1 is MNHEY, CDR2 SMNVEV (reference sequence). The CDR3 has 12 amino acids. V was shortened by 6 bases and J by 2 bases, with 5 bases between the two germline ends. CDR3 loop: CASSGTGNTIYF. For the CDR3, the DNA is TGTGCCAGCAGCGGGACTGGAAACACCATATATTTT.

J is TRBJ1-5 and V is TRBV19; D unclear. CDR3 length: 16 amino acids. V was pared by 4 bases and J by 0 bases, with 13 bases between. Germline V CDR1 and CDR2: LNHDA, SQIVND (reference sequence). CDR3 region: CASSRLKGFSNQPQHF. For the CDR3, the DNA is TGTGCCAGTAGTAGACTTAAGGGATTTAGCAATCAGCCCCAGCATTTT. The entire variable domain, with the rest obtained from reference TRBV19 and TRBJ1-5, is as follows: DGGITQSPKYLFRKEGQNVTLSCEQNLNHDAMYWYRQDPGQGLRLIYYSQIVNDFQKGDIAEGYSVSREKKESFPLTVTSAQKNPTAFYLCASSRLKGFSNQPQHFGDGTRLSIL.

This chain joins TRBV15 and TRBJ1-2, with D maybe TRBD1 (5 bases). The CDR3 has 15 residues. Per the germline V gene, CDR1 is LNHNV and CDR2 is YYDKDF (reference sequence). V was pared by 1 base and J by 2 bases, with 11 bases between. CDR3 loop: CATSRVAGLNYGYTF. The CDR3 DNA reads TGTGCCACCAGCAGAGTGGCGGGACTCAACTATGGCTACACCTTC.

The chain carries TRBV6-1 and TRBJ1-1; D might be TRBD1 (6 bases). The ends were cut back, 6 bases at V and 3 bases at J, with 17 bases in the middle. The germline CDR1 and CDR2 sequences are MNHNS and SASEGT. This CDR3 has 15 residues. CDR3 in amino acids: CASRIISRGDTEAFF. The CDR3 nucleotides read TGTGCCAGCAGAATTATCAGCAGGGGAGACACTGAAGCTTTCTTT.

CDR3 in DNA: TGTGCCAGCAGCTTAGCGCGGCACGAGCAGTACTTC. It translates to CASSLARHEQYF. The chain carries TRBV7-2 and TRBJ2-7; D remains unclear. This CDR3 has 12 residues. V lost 0 bases and J lost 5, with 5 bases in between. Germline V gene sequence: CDR1 SGHTA, CDR2 FQGNSA. Complete variable domain (other parts from reference TRBV7-2 and TRBJ2-7): GAGVSQSPSNKVTEKGKDVELRCDPISGHTALYWYRQSLGQGLEFLIYFQGNSAPDKSGLPSDRFSAERTGGSVSTLTIQRTQQEDSAVYLCASSLARHEQYFGPGTRLTVT.

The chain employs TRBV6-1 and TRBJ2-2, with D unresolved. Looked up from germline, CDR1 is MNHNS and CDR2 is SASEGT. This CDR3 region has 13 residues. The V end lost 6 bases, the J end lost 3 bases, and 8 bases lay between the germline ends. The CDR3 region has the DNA TGTGCCAGCAGCCCCCTTTACACCGGGGAGCTGTTTTTT. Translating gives CASSPLYTGELFF.

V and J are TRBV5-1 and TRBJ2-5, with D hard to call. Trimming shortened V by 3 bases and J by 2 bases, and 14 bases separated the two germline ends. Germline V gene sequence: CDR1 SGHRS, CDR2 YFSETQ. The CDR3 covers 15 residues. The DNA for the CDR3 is TGCGCCAGCAGCTCGAGCAGGCCTTCGCAAGAGACCCAGTACTTC. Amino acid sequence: CASSSSRPSQETQYF.

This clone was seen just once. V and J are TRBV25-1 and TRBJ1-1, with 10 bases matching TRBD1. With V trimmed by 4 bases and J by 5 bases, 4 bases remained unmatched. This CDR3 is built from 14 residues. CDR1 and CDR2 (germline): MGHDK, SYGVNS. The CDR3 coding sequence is TGTGCCAGCAGTGGCCGGACAGGGGGGACTGAAGCTTTCTTT. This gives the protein CASSGRTGGTEAFF.

The CDR3 DNA reads as TGTGCCAGCAGCCCTGGGACAGGGGCCTATGGCTACACCTTC. Protein product: CASSPGTGAYGYTF. The chain links TRBV5-6 to TRBJ1-2; 10 bases are a match to TRBD1. This CDR3 is 14 amino acids long. The V segment lost 4 bases and the J segment 4 bases; nucleotides outside the gene matches: 4. CDR1 is SGHDT and CDR2 is YYEEEE in the germline V gene.

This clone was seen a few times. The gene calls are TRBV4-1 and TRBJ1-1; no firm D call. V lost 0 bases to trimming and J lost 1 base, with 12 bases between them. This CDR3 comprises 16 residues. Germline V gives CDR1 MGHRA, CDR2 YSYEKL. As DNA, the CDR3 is TGCGCCAGCAGCCAAGAGTCGTCCAGTCCGAACACTGAAGCTTTCTTT. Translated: CASSQESSSPNTEAFF.